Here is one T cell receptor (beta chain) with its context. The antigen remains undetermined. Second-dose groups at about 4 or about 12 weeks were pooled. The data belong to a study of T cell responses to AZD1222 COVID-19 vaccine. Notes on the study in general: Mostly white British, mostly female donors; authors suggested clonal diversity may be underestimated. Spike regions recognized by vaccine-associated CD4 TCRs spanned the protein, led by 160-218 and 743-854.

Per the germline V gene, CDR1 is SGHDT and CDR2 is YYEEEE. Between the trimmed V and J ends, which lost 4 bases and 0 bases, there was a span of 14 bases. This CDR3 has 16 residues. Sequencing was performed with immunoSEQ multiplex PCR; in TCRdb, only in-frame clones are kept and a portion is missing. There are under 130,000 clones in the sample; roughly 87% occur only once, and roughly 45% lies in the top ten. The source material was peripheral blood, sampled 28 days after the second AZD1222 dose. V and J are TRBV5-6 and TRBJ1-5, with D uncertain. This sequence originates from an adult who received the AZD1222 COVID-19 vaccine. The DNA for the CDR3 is TGTGCCAGCAGCCGCCTCGGCGAGGATAGCAATCAGCCCCAGCATTTT. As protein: CASSRLGEDSNQPQHF.